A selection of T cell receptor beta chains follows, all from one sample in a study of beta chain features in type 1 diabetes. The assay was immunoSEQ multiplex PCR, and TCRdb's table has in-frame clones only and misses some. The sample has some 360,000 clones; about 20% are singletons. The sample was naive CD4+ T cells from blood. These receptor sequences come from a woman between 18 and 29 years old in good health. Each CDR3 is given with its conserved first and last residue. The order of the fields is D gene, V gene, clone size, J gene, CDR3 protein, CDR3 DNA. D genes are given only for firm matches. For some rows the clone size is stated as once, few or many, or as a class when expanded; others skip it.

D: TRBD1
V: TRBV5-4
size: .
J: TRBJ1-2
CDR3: CASQQGNYGYTF
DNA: TGTGCCAGCCAACAGGGGAACTATGGCTACACCTTC

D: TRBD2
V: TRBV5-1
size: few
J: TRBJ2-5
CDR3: CASSLDGRSSGRKTQYF
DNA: TGCGCCAGCAGCTTGGATGGTCGCAGTAGCGGGAGAAAGACCCAGTACTTC

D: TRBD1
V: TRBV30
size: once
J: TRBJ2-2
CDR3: CAGQGSLNTGELFF
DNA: TGTGCCGGACAGGGGTCCTTGAACACCGGGGAGCTGTTTTTT

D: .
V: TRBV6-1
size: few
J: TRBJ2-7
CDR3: CASAGPYEQYF
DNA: TGTGCCAGCGCTGGGCCCTACGAGCAGTACTTC

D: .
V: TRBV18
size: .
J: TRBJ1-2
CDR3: CASSPYGRQPLANYGYTF
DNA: TGTGCCAGCTCACCATACGGGAGGCAGCCCTTAGCTAACTATGGCTACACCTTC

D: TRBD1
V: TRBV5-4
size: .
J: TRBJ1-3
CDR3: CASSLQGSSGNTIYF
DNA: TGTGCCAGCAGCTTACAGGGGAGCTCTGGAAACACCATATATTTT

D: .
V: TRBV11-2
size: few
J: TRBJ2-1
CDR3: CASTFLGVSYNEQFF
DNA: TGTGCCAGCACCTTCCTAGGGGTCTCCTACAATGAGCAGTTCTTC

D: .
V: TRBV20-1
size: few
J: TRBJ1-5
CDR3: CSGVHQPQHF
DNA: TGCAGTGGCGTGCATCAGCCCCAGCATTTT

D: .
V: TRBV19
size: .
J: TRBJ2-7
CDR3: CASSTFGPSYEQYF
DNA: TGTGCCAGTAGTACTTTTGGCCCTTCCTACGAGCAGTACTTC

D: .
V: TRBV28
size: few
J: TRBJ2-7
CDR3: CASSSPGSEQYF
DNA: TGTGCCAGCAGTTCCCCCGGGAGCGAGCAGTACTTC

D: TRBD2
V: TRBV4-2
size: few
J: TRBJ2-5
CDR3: CASSQVTPGAGEETQYF
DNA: TGTGCCAGCAGCCAAGTTACCCCGGGAGCGGGGGAAGAGACCCAGTACTTC

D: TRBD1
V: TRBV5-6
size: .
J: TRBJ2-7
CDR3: CASSIRGLLNEQYF
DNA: TGTGCCAGCAGCATCAGGGGGCTCCTGAACGAGCAGTACTTC

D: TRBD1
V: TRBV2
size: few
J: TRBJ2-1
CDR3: CASPTGQGTNEQFF
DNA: TGTGCCAGCCCAACGGGACAGGGGACCAATGAGCAGTTCTTC

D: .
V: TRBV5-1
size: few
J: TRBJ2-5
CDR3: CASSQTTGQETQYF
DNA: TGCGCCAGCAGCCAGACGACAGGCCAAGAGACCCAGTACTTC

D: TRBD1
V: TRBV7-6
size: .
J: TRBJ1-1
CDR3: CASSPLSGGNTEAFF
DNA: TGTGCCAGCAGCCCGCTTTCAGGGGGGAACACTGAAGCTTTCTTT

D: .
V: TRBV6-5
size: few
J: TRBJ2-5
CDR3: CASSPDLGETQYF
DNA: TGTGCCAGCAGTCCTGATCTCGGAGAGACCCAGTACTTC

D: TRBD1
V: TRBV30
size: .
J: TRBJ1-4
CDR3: CAWADRAKLFF
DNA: TGTGCCTGGGCTGACAGGGCTAAACTGTTTTTT